The 12 T cell receptor beta chains presented below share a single source sample, sequenced in a study of beta chain features in type 1 diabetes. The antigens of these receptors remain unknown. Expressed TCRB transcripts were sequenced after all isolated RNA was converted to cDNA. The table came from immunoSEQ multiplex PCR; TCRdb's copy has only in-frame clones and leaves some out. The repertoire holds approximately 170,000 clones, with 7.5% to 8.5% as singletons. Whole-study findings and limits: Moderate yet significant TCRB CDR3 shortening was seen in Type 1 diabetes patients in all four CD4+ subsets.

Source material: central memory CD4+ T cells from blood. The receptors shown here come from a man between 18 and 35 years old with type 1 diabetes.

The rearrangement joins TRBV4-2 to TRBJ1-1; D uncertain. The V and J ends lost 3 bases and 11 bases respectively, with 16 bases between them. This CDR3 region has 13 residues. The germline V gene encodes CDR1 LGHNA and CDR2 YNFKEQ. CDR3: CASSHARGHEAFF. The CDR3 coding sequence is TGTGCCAGCAGCCATGCCCGAGGGCACGAGGCTTTCTTT.

This chain uses TRBV11-2 with TRBJ2-1, with TRBD2 matching 11 bases. After removal of 4 bases from V and 7 bases from J, the junction contained 12 bases not matched to a gene. CDR1 is SGHAT and CDR2 is FQNNGV in the germline V gene. The CDR3 is made up of 17 amino acids. This CDR3 is CASSSLGSGGAGNEQFF. The DNA of the CDR3 is TGTGCCAGCAGCTCGCTGGGTAGCGGGGGGGCGGGGAATGAGCAGTTCTTC.

There are a few counts of this clone. The chain has TRBV4-3 and TRBJ1-6, with 8 bases that match TRBD1. After removal of 5 bases from V and 10 bases from J, the junction contained 13 bases not matched to a gene. Germline V CDR1 and CDR2: LGHNA, YSLEER. The CDR3 runs to 16 residues. This CDR3 reads CASSFRQGSSLSPLHF. The CDR3 DNA sequence: TGCGCCAGCAGCTTTCGACAGGGGAGTAGTTTATCACCCCTCCACTTT.

This clone appeared many times. J is TRBJ2-7 and V is TRBV21-1; the tabulated D call, TRBD1, remains unverified against the DNA. TRBV21-1 corresponds to a pseudogene. The CDR3 runs to 15 residues. This CDR3 is CASSKGPQGINEQYF. Here the CDR3 DNA reads TGTGCCAGCAGCAAAGGTCCGCAGGGGATCAACGAGCAGTACTTC.

The rearrangement joins TRBV11-3 to TRBJ2-4; 7 bases map to TRBD2. CDR3 length: 15 amino acids. Germline assignment: CDR1 SGHNT and CDR2 YENEEA. The J segment lost 8 bases and the V segment lost 5 bases, leaving 12 bases of the junction unmatched. CDR3 sequence reads: CASSPGGTAGDIQYF. As DNA, the CDR3 is TGTGCCAGCAGCCCCGGTGGGACGGCGGGGGACATTCAGTACTTC.

J is TRBJ2-3 and V is TRBV4-3; the match to TRBD1 covers 7 bases. The CDR3 is made up of 17 amino acids. V lost 4 bases and J lost 0; bases outside the gene matches: 10. Germline assignment: CDR1 LGHNA and CDR2 YSLEER. The CDR3 DNA follows: TGCGCCAGCAGCCGAGCGACCGGGACAGCTAGCACAGATACGCAGTATTTT. Translation: CASSRATGTASTDTQYF.

This chain joins TRBV6-4 and TRBJ1-2, with unresolved D. In germline, CDR1 is MRHNA, CDR2 SNTAGT. CDR3 length: 11 amino acids. Trimming stripped 4 bases from V and 6 bases from J, with 6 bases between. The CDR3: CASSGGHGYTF. CDR3 bases: TGTGCCAGCAGTGGAGGTCATGGCTACACCTTC.

The gene calls are TRBV12-5 and TRBJ2-3, with D tentatively TRBD2 (5 bases). V gave up 6 bases and J gave up 8 bases, with 15 bases separating them. The germline CDR1 and CDR2 sequences are LGHNT and FRNRAP. The CDR3 consists of 13 residues. CDR3 coding DNA: TGTGCTAGTGGAGGAACCCAACGGGGTACGCAGTATTTT. This translates into CASGGTQRGTQYF. The whole variable domain, filled in from reference TRBV12-5 and TRBJ2-3, reads DARVTQTPRHKVTEMGQEVTMRCQPILGHNTVFWYRQTMMQGLELLAYFRNRAPLDDSGMPKDRFSAEMPDATLATLKIQPSEPRDSAVYFCASGGTQRGTQYFGPGTRLTVL.

This clone was found a few times. The chain has TRBV5-1 and TRBJ1-5, with 7 bases that match TRBD1. Per germline, CDR1 SGHRS and CDR2 YFSETQ. The CDR3 extends over 16 amino acids. V lost 3 bases, J lost 5 bases, and 11 bases stayed unmatched. The CDR3 DNA sequence: TGCGCCAGCAGCTCCGGCCTAAATCAGGGGGATCAGCCCCAGCATTTT. Its protein product is CASSSGLNQGDQPQHF.

The chain recombines TRBV2 with TRBJ1-4; D unresolved. CDR1 and CDR2 from the germline V gene are SNHLY and FYNNEI. V shed 1 base and J shed 11 bases, with 17 bases lying between them. The CDR3 is 15 amino acids. This CDR3 reads CASSEGRAIRRKLFF. CDR3 coding DNA: TGTGCCAGCAGTGAAGGGAGGGCCATTCGGCGGAAACTGTTTTTT.

This clone came up a few times. This rearrangement joins TRBV19 to TRBJ1-6; tentative D call: TRBD1 (6 bases). Trimming took 5 bases from V and 7 from J, leaving 12 bases between them. Germline CDR1 LNHDA, CDR2 SQIVND (reference sequence). The CDR3 totals 14 residues. CDR3 sequence (DNA): TGTGCCAGTAGTCTCGGACAGAAAAATTCACCCCTCCACTTT. Translation: CASSLGQKNSPLHF.

The chain links TRBV7-6 to TRBJ1-1; a possible D gene is TRBD1 (6 bases). The V and J ends lost 5 bases and 4 bases respectively, with 8 bases between them. The CDR3 covers 12 residues. Germline CDR1 SGHVS, CDR2 FNYEAQ. The CDR3 spells CASSSRGTEAFF. CDR3 sequence (DNA): TGTGCCAGCAGCAGCAGGGGCACTGAAGCTTTCTTT.